The rows below give T cell receptor beta chains drawn from one sample of a study of T cells in tumors after PD-1 blockade. The data were produced by immunoSEQ multiplex PCR, yet TCRdb's version contains in-frame clones alone and is incomplete. The sample holds 10,000 to 15,000 clones, approximately 57% seen once. This specimen was tumor tissue, taken before anti-PD-1 treatment. The receptors stem from a human donor with basal cell carcinoma. The CDR3 runs from the conserved cysteine through the conserved F or W. The order of the fields is V gene, clone size, D gene, J gene, CDR3 protein, CDR3 DNA. A D gene is named only where the DNA matches it firmly. Clone size is shown for a subset of rows, as once, few, many or a class of expanded clone.

V: TRBV19; size: -; D: TRBD1; J: TRBJ1-1; CDR3: CASRGQTLMNTEAFF; DNA: TGTGCCAGTAGGGGACAGACCCTCATGAACACTGAAGCTTTCTTT
V: TRBV7-8; size: -; D: -; J: TRBJ2-3; CDR3: CASSLVGTSTDTQYF; DNA: TGTGCCAGCAGCTTAGTCGGGACTAGCACAGATACGCAGTATTTT
V: TRBV20-1; size: -; D: -; J: TRBJ2-3; CDR3: CSAPMVGTQYF; DNA: TGCAGTGCTCCCATGGTCGGTACGCAGTATTTT
V: TRBV24-1; size: -; D: TRBD2; J: TRBJ2-1; CDR3: CATSEPGTSGRANEQFF; DNA: TGTGCCACCAGTGAACCGGGGACTAGCGGGAGGGCCAATGAGCAGTTCTTC
V: TRBV6-5; size: few; D: TRBD2; J: TRBJ2-2; CDR3: CASSLLAFTGELFF; DNA: TGTGCCAGCAGTTTACTAGCGTTTACCGGGGAGCTGTTTTTT
V: TRBV24-1; size: once; D: -; J: TRBJ2-1; CDR3: CAVDRQWGPSYNEQFF; DNA: TGTGCCGTCGACAGGCAGTGGGGTCCTTCCTACAATGAGCAGTTCTTC
V: TRBV14; size: -; D: -; J: TRBJ2-1; CDR3: CASSLNNEQFF; DNA: TGTGCCAGCAGCCTAAACAATGAGCAGTTCTTC
V: TRBV19; size: -; D: -; J: TRBJ1-1; CDR3: CASRGVSENTEAFF; DNA: TGTGCCAGCCGAGGGGTATCCGAGAACACTGAAGCTTTCTTT
V: TRBV7-2; size: few; D: -; J: TRBJ1-2; CDR3: CASSLVQGRGYGYTF; DNA: TGTGCCAGCAGCTTAGTACAGGGCAGAGGCTATGGCTACACCTTC
V: TRBV5-1; size: medium-sized; D: TRBD1; J: TRBJ2-5; CDR3: CASSLGSDRAQETQYF; DNA: TGCGCCAGCAGCTTGGGTTCCGACAGGGCCCAAGAGACCCAGTACTTC
V: TRBV10-3; size: -; D: -; J: TRBJ1-2; CDR3: CAISESGGDYGYTF; DNA: TGTGCCATCAGTGAGTCTGGGGGAGACTATGGCTACACCTTC